The rows below give T cell receptor beta chains drawn from one sample of a study of shared clonotypes between healthy human individuals. Assay used: immunoSEQ multiplex PCR; TCRdb lists only in-frame clones, some missing. The sample has about 2.3 million clones, roughly 93% seen once. The sequenced material came from naive CD4+ T cells from PBMCs. These receptors came from a man in his late teens or twenties in good health. Some clones in this sample may be carry-over from other donors' samples. CDR3s include the opening cysteine and the closing phenylalanine or tryptophan. Each record gives: D gene, clone size, V gene, J gene, CDR3 length, CDR3 DNA, CDR3 protein. A D gene is named only where the DNA matches it firmly. Expanded clones are given a class, and other clones once, few, many or no size at all.

d_call: NA
clone_size: few
v_call: TRBV14
j_call: TRBJ1-1
cdr3_length: 13
cdr3_nt: TGTGCCAGCAGCCAAGGCCAGGGTCAGAGGGCTTTCTTT
cdr3_aa: CASSQGQGQRAFF

d_call: NA
clone_size: once
v_call: TRBV6-5
j_call: TRBJ2-3
cdr3_length: 13
cdr3_nt: TGTGCCAGCAGAGACACTACCACAGATACGCAGTATTTT
cdr3_aa: CASRDTTTDTQYF

d_call: NA
clone_size: NA
v_call: TRBV30
j_call: TRBJ2-7
cdr3_length: 12
cdr3_nt: TGTGCCTGGAGCGGCCAGGGCTACGAGCAGTACTTC
cdr3_aa: CAWSGQGYEQYF

d_call: NA
clone_size: NA
v_call: TRBV29-1
j_call: TRBJ1-3
cdr3_length: 14
cdr3_nt: TGCAGCGTTGATAACCCCCTAGGAGGAAACACCATATATTTT
cdr3_aa: CSVDNPLGGNTIYF

d_call: TRBD2
clone_size: NA
v_call: TRBV28
j_call: TRBJ2-5
cdr3_length: 18
cdr3_nt: TGTGCCAGCAGTTTCCGGAAAACAGGACTAGCGGGAGGGGAGACCCAGTACTTC
cdr3_aa: CASSFRKTGLAGGETQYF

d_call: NA
clone_size: NA
v_call: TRBV7-3
j_call: TRBJ1-1
cdr3_length: 14
cdr3_nt: TGTGCCAGCAGCTTATTGGGAGGAAGCACTGAAGCTTTCTTT
cdr3_aa: CASSLLGGSTEAFF

d_call: TRBD2
clone_size: NA
v_call: TRBV5-1
j_call: TRBJ2-1
cdr3_length: 15
cdr3_nt: TGCGCCAGCAGCGGAGAACTAGCGCCGTGGGATGAGCAGTTCTTC
cdr3_aa: CASSGELAPWDEQFF

d_call: TRBD1
clone_size: NA
v_call: TRBV5-1
j_call: TRBJ2-1
cdr3_length: 17
cdr3_nt: TGCGCCAGCAGCTTGAGGGGCCCGGGACAGCCCTACAATGAGCAGTTCTTC
cdr3_aa: CASSLRGPGQPYNEQFF

d_call: TRBD2
clone_size: NA
v_call: TRBV27
j_call: TRBJ2-7
cdr3_length: 18
cdr3_nt: TGTGCCAGCAGTTTATACCCGGGGCTAGCGGGAGGAATATACGAGCAGTACTTC
cdr3_aa: CASSLYPGLAGGIYEQYF

d_call: TRBD1
clone_size: NA
v_call: TRBV19
j_call: TRBJ2-7
cdr3_length: 15
cdr3_nt: TGTGCCAGTAGCCTCTCCGGGACAGGGCTCCACGAGCAGTACTTC
cdr3_aa: CASSLSGTGLHEQYF

d_call: NA
clone_size: NA
v_call: TRBV11-2
j_call: TRBJ2-5
cdr3_length: 16
cdr3_nt: TGTGCCAGCAGCTTAGAGGGGCGGACAGTGCAAGAGACCCAGTACTTC
cdr3_aa: CASSLEGRTVQETQYF

d_call: NA
clone_size: NA
v_call: TRBV11-3
j_call: TRBJ2-1
cdr3_length: 17
cdr3_nt: TGTGCCAGCAGCTCATTAGGGGGACTGAGCTCCTACAATGAGCAGTTCTTC
cdr3_aa: CASSSLGGLSSYNEQFF

d_call: NA
clone_size: NA
v_call: TRBV4-1
j_call: TRBJ1-2
cdr3_length: 15
cdr3_nt: TGCGCCAGCAGCCAAGTGGACGGAACTAACTATGGCTACACCTTC
cdr3_aa: CASSQVDGTNYGYTF

d_call: NA
clone_size: NA
v_call: TRBV7-9
j_call: TRBJ2-3
cdr3_length: 12
cdr3_nt: TGTGCCAGCAGCTTAAACTTAGATACGCAGTATTTT
cdr3_aa: CASSLNLDTQYF

d_call: NA
clone_size: NA
v_call: TRBV9
j_call: TRBJ2-3
cdr3_length: 15
cdr3_nt: TGTGCCAGCAGCGTAGACATCCCTAGCACAGATACGCAGTATTTT
cdr3_aa: CASSVDIPSTDTQYF

d_call: NA
clone_size: NA
v_call: TRBV5-1
j_call: TRBJ2-1
cdr3_length: 14
cdr3_nt: TGCGCCAGCAGCTTGGAACGCCGAGGCAATGAGCAGTTCTTC
cdr3_aa: CASSLERRGNEQFF

d_call: NA
clone_size: NA
v_call: TRBV7-3
j_call: TRBJ2-3
cdr3_length: 12
cdr3_nt: TGTGCCAGCAGCCTCAGGCCAGATACGCAGTATTTT
cdr3_aa: CASSLRPDTQYF

d_call: TRBD2
clone_size: NA
v_call: TRBV6-6
j_call: TRBJ2-7
cdr3_length: 14
cdr3_nt: TGTGCCAGCAGTTCCTCTAGCGGGAAGGGCGAGCAGTACTTC
cdr3_aa: CASSSSSGKGEQYF

d_call: TRBD1
clone_size: NA
v_call: TRBV4-1
j_call: TRBJ2-1
cdr3_length: 15
cdr3_nt: TGCGCCAGCAGCGGGTCCGGGACAGCGCACAATGAGCAGTTCTTC
cdr3_aa: CASSGSGTAHNEQFF

d_call: NA
clone_size: NA
v_call: TRBV14
j_call: TRBJ2-7
cdr3_length: 14
cdr3_nt: TGTGCCAGCAGCCAAGGGTGGGACACCTACGAGCAGTACTTC
cdr3_aa: CASSQGWDTYEQYF

d_call: TRBD2
clone_size: NA
v_call: TRBV5-6
j_call: TRBJ2-3
cdr3_length: 17
cdr3_nt: TGTGCCAGCAGCTTGGTCGGAGGACTAGCTCAGACAGATACGCAGTATTTT
cdr3_aa: CASSLVGGLAQTDTQYF